This TCR beta chain was profiled in a study of OX40 agonist ivuxolimab in advanced cancers. Notes on the study in general: On average, a greater number of expanded clones characterised CD8+ T cells relative to CD4+.

Sequenced by immunoSEQ multiplex PCR; TCRdb stores in-frame clones only, minus some. The data contain 55,000 to 80,000 clones, more than 65% of them seen just once; the ten biggest clones take up 5.5%. Germline-derived CDR1 and CDR2 are MGHDK and SYGVNS. The V and J ends lost 2 bases and 2 bases respectively, with 8 bases between them. This CDR3 has 14 amino acids. This clone was seen a few times. What it binds is unknown. The chain links TRBV25-1 to TRBJ2-3; no clear D gene. Sample: CD4+ or CD8+ T cells sorted from blood, taken in a trial of the OX40 agonist ivuxolimab. The clonotype was recovered from an adult with an advanced solid tumor such as melanoma, head and neck, liver or kidney cancer. The CDR3 coding sequence is TGTGCCAGCAGTGAAGAGCTACTCACAGATACGCAGTATTTT. Its translation: CASSEELLTDTQYF.